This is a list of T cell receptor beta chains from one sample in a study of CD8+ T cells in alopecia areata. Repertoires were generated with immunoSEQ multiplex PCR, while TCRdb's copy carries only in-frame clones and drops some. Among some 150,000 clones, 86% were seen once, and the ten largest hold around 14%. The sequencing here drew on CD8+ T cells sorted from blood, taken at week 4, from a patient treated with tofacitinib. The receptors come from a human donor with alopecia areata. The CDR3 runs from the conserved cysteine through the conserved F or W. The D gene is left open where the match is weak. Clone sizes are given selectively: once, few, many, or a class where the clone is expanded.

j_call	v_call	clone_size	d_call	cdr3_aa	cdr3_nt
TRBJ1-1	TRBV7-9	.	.	CASSPVGGAAFF	TGTGCCAGCAGCCCTGTGGGGGGGGCGGCTTTCTTT
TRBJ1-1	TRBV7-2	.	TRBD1	CASSSTGTGTMNTEAFF	TGTGCCAGCAGCTCCACCGGGACAGGAACCATGAACACTGAAGCTTTCTTT
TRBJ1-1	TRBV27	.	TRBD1	CASSYRGGAFF	TGTGCCAGCAGTTACAGGGGAGGCGCTTTCTTT
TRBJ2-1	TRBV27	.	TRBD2	CASSLAAGGNNEQFF	TGTGCCAGCAGTTTGGCAGCCGGGGGGAACAATGAGCAGTTCTTC
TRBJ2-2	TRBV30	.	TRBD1	CAGPRQGAGTGELFF	TGTGCCGGCCCTCGACAGGGGGCAGGCACCGGGGAGCTGTTTTTT
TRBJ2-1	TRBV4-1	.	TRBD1	CASSPLGQGNYNEQFF	TGCGCCAGCAGCCCGCTGGGACAGGGGAACTACAATGAGCAGTTCTTC
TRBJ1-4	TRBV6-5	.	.	CASSYSIGSGWEKLFF	TGTGCCAGCAGTTACTCGATAGGCAGTGGGTGGGAAAAACTGTTTTTT
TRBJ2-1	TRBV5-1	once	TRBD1	CASSSRGPGDEQFF	TGCGCCAGCAGCTCCAGGGGGCCGGGGGATGAGCAGTTCTTC
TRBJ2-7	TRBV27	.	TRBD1	CASSLSNRGGVYEQYF	TGTGCCAGCAGTTTATCGAACAGGGGTGGCGTATACGAGCAGTACTTC
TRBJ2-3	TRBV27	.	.	CASRAGLITDTQYF	TGTGCCAGCAGGGCGGGCCTTATCACAGATACGCAGTATTTT
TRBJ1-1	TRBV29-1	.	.	CSAGGARINTEAFF	TGCAGCGCCGGGGGCGCCCGAATAAACACTGAAGCTTTCTTT
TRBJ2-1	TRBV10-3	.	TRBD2	CAISDVGGAGQFF	TGTGCCATCAGTGACGTCGGGGGGGCCGGGCAGTTCTTC
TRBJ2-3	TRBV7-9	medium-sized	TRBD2	CASSHLADTSTDTQYF	TGTGCCAGCAGTCACCTAGCGGATACTAGCACAGATACGCAGTATTTT
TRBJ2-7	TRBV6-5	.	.	CASSYRTSHYYEQYF	TGTGCCAGCAGTTACCGTACTAGCCATTACTACGAGCAGTACTTC
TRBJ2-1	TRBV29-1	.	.	CSVDSYNEQFF	TGCAGCGTGGATTCGTACAATGAGCAGTTCTTC
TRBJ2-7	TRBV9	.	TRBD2	CASSVGAGGYEQYF	TGTGCCAGCAGCGTAGGCGCGGGGGGGTACGAGCAGTACTTC
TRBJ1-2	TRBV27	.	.	CASSLTGNRVDGYGYTF	TGTGCCAGCAGTTTGACGGGTAACAGGGTGGATGGCTATGGCTACACCTTC
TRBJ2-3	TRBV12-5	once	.	CASGLGPRTGFTDTQYF	TGTGCTAGTGGTTTGGGACCCCGAACGGGATTCACAGATACGCAGTATTTT
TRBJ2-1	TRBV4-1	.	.	CASSQLGETGYNEQFF	TGCGCCAGCAGCCAACTCGGAGAGACAGGCTACAATGAGCAGTTCTTC
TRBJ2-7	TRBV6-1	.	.	CASSEGGGPGYEQYF	TGTGCCAGCAGTGAAGGTGGGGGGCCGGGCTACGAGCAGTACTTC
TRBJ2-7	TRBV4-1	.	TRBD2	CASSQAPSGAYEQYF	TGCGCCAGCAGCCAAGCCCCCAGCGGGGCCTACGAGCAGTACTTC
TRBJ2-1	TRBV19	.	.	CASSLGTEQFF	TGTGCCAGTAGTCTTGGGACCGAGCAGTTCTTC
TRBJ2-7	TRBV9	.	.	CASSVVGDPSSYEQYF	TGTGCCAGCAGCGTAGTCGGGGACCCTAGCTCCTACGAGCAGTACTTC
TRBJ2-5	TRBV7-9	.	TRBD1	CASSSLGGQGEETQYF	TGTGCCAGCAGCTCTTTAGGGGGACAGGGAGAAGAGACCCAGTACTTC
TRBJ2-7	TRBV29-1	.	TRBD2	CSVESLRTSGYEQYF	TGCAGCGTTGAATCTCTCCGGACTAGCGGGTACGAGCAGTACTTC
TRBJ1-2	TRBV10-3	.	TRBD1	CAISESRQGRHGYTF	TGTGCCATCAGTGAGTCGAGACAGGGGCGACATGGCTACACCTTC
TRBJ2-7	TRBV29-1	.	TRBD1	CSVFFPGQGASEQYF	TGCAGCGTTTTCTTTCCGGGACAGGGGGCTTCCGAGCAGTACTTC
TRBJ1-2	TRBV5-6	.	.	CASSLWREVHGYTF	TGTGCCAGCAGCTTGTGGCGGGAGGTCCATGGCTACACCTTC
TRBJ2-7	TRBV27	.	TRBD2	CASSLSASGSEQYF	TGTGCCAGCAGTTTATCGGCCAGCGGGAGCGAGCAGTACTTC
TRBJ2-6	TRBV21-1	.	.	CASSKGSGSGANVLTF	TGTGCCAGCAGCAAAGGATCAGGGTCTGGGGCCAACGTCCTGACTTTC
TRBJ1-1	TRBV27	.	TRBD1	CASSHPGGQGVAFF	TGTGCCAGCAGCCACCCAGGGGGACAGGGGGTAGCTTTCTTT
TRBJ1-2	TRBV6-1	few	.	CAQSRGTNYGYTF	TGTGCCCAGTCCCGTGGGACTAACTATGGCTACACCTTC
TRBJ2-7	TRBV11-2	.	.	CASSFDSYEQYF	TGTGCCAGCAGCTTTGACTCCTACGAGCAGTACTTC
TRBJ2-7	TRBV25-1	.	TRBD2	CASSVSGNNYEQYF	TGTGCCAGCAGTGTTAGCGGGAATAACTACGAGCAGTACTTC